The present T cell receptor beta chain was sequenced within a study of shared clonotypes between healthy human individuals (dated by TCRdb to the early 2020s). Turning to the overall study: A few men and two women, aged 18 to 49 years, made up the cohort. For each donor, CD4 naive and CD4 memory were each run on three plates, CD8 naive on two plates, and CD8 memory on one plate. Libraries were prepared and TCR repertoires were sequenced by different laboratories using diverse techniques, in order to increase sequencing depth and limit assay-specific biases. To estimate repertoire size and how much clonotypes are shared between individuals, the study performed deep sequencing of blood TCR repertoires from a few healthy adults. Each donor's leukapheresis produced roughly between about 0.85 and 10 billion PBMCs.

On this clone: Its antigen specificity is not known. One base away there is no much larger clone; base qualities are not given.

Donors were healthy HIV-negative adults with no recently reported acute infections or vaccinations. Only Caucasian adults living in Nashville, Tennessee, USA were represented among the donors. Magnetic negative selection was used to enrich CD4+ T cells, after which naive cells were positively selected on CD45RA and the negative fraction became the memory subset. After blood collection by leukapheresis, PBMCs were isolated using Ficoll-Histopaque density gradient centrifugation and then cryopreserved in the vapor phase of liquid nitrogen. Analytical flow cytometry was used to check the purity and quantity of every magnetically sorted T cell population. Genomic DNA was isolated from every sorted fraction and measured by UV absorbance on a Nanodrop 2000c. What the work shows at the level of the full study, not this receptor alone: The genetic and exposure-history diversity represented was limited by the small number of donors. Pairwise subsampling indicated that sequencing depth was expected to affect the degree of clonotype sharing among donors. Approximately 4.8% of naive CD4, roughly 3.5% of naive CD8, roughly 2.4% of memory CD4, and approximately 0.39% of memory CD8 clonotypes were shared across several donors. Compared with non-shared clonotypes, the clonotypes found in all four sorted-subset donors had higher generation probabilities. Even with the large sequencing depth, rarefaction of the sorted-subset datasets indicated that sequencing was incomplete. Larger estimated clonotype richness was generally found for naive subsets than for memory subsets. Only blood was sampled, and tissue TCR repertoires likely differ from those in blood.

Compared with germline, V lacks 1 base and J lacks 2 bases; bases without a gene match: 1. CDR1 and CDR2, looked up from the germline V gene (reference sequence), are SGHKS and YYEKEE. Its CDR3 holds 15 amino acids, cysteine through phenylalanine. CDR3 DNA only is kept here, 45 bases in frame from base 1. TCR CDR3 regions were amplified from genomic DNA by multiplex PCR using the deep immunoSEQ assay. Extracted genomic DNA from each cell subset was spread evenly across all wells of several immunoSEQ 96-well plates, with each plate serving as a replicate. Each replicate PCR for sorted subsets received about 180 ng genomic DNA, equal to around 32,000 T cell genomes. Purified libraries were measured with a Qubit 3.0 fluorometer, size-checked on a Bioanalyzer 2100, and measured again with the KAPA Library Quantification kit. Each immunoSEQ 96-well plate was sequenced on its own single-read 150-cycle Illumina NextSeq 550 flow cell. Per the original workflow: The immunoSEQ output contained only junctional sequences without quality scores, so filtering could not match that applied to full-length reads. To assign V/J genes and CDR3, sequences were annotated using PyIR, a Python wrapper for IgBLAST v1.9, with IMGT germline references. Reads were filtered out if the reads had weak V/J assignments (E-value above 1e-6), no CDR3, stop codons, out-of-frame junctions, or ambiguous translated residues. A V3J clonotype was defined by an identical inferred V gene, J gene, and CDR3 amino acid sequence. To compute the percentage overlap between repertoires, the number of shared unique clonotypes was divided by the size of the smaller repertoire. Richness of each repertoire was evaluated using RTK rarefaction, the Chao1 estimator, and Recon v2.1 estimates of unobserved clonotypes. For all TCRbeta clonotypes obtained by the gDNA method from several donors, generation probabilities were computed with OLGA. TCRdb holds this immuneACCESS table with in-frame rearrangements only. Some clones are missing; in checked studies, unresolved V genes explain under half, and the rest has no known cause. That table supplies the V and J calls and clone size; D and trimming were determined from the DNA. The sample table records approximately 530,000 clones; 90% to 96% of these occur just once. The ten top clones hold about 0.06% of the sample.

The V and J segments used are TRBV5-5 and TRBJ1-5; TRBD1 matches 9 bases in the middle. Sequenced input: naive CD4+ T cells sorted from blood. Read against the paper, the sample's cell subset or site label means: CD45RA+ positively selected. The source of this sequence is a woman aged 30 to 39 in good health. The CDR3 has the sequence CASSLTGGGNQPQHF. The nucleotide sequence is TGTGCCAGCAGCTTGACAGGGGGCGGCAATCAGCCCCAGCATTTT.